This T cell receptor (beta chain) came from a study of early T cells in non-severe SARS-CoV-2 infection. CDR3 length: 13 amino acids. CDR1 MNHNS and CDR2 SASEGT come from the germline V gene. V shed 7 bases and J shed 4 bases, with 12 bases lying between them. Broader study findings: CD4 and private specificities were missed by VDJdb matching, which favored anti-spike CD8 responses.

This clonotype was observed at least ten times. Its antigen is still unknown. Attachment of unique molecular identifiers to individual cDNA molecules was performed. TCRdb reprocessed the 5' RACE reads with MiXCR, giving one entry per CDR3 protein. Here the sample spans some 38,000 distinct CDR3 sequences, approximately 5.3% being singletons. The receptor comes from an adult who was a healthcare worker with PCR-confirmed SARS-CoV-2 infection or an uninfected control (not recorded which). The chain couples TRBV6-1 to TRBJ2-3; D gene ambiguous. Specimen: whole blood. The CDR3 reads CASNLDQADTQYF. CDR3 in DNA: TGTGCCAGCAACTTGGACCAAGCAGATACGCAGTATTTT.